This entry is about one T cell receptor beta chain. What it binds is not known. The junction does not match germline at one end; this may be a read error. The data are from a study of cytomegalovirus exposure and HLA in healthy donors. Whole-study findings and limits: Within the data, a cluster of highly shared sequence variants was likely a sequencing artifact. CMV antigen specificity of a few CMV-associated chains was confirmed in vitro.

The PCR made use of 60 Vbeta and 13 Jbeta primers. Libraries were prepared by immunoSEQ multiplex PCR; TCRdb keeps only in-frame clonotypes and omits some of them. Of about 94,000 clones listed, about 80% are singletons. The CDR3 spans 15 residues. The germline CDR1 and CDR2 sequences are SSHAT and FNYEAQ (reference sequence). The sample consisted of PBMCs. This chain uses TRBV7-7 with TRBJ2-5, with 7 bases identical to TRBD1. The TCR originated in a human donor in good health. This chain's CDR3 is CASSSGQTLRETQYF. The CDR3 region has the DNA TGTGCTAGCAGCTCGGGACAGACCCTCCGGGAGACCCAGTACTTC. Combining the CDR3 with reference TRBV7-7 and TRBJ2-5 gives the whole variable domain GAGVSQSPRYKVTKRGQDVTLRCDPISSHATLYWYQQALGQGPEFLTYFNYEAQPDKSGLPSDRFSAERPEGSISTLTIQRTEQRDSAMYRCASSSGQTLRETQYFGPGTRLLVL.